One sample yielded the 30 T cell receptor beta chains listed below, sequenced in a study of graft-versus-host responses after intestinal transplantation. These receptors' targets are unknown. Sequencing was performed with immunoSEQ multiplex PCR; in TCRdb, only in-frame clones are kept and a portion is missing. The sample yields some 50,000 clones, about 88% seen once. The sample consisted of unstimulated CD4+ T cells sorted from spleen or lymph node cells, taken before transplant. The receptors derive from a human donor who was the organ donor for an intestinal transplant.

This clone showed up just once. The V gene is TRBV6-5, the J gene TRBJ2-3; D not resolved. Germline lookup yields CDR1 MNHEY and CDR2 SVGAGI. The CDR3 runs 12 residues. The V and J ends lost 5 bases and 3 bases respectively, with 6 bases between them. In nucleotides, the CDR3 is TGTGCCAGCAGTGAGACAACAGATACGCAGTATTTT. The encoded protein is CASSETTDTQYF.

CDR3 in amino acids: CASSKEKEHSPLHF. The DNA of the CDR3 is TGTGCCAGCAGCAAAGAAAAGGAACATTCACCCCTCCACTTT. This chain uses TRBV21-1 with TRBJ1-6. TRBV21-1 is classified as a pseudogene. This CDR3 has 14 residues.

The rearrangement joins TRBV7-7 to TRBJ2-5; 7 bases map to TRBD2. Germline V CDR1 and CDR2: SSHAT, FNYEAQ (reference sequence). Trimming at V came to 1 base and at J to 3 bases, leaving 5 bases not matched to a gene. This CDR3 has 15 amino acids. The DNA of the CDR3 is TGTGCCAGCAGCTTAGGGGCGGCGGGGGAAGAGACCCAGTACTTC. Protein: CASSLGAAGEETQYF. Variable domain in full (rest from reference TRBV7-7 and TRBJ2-5): GAGVSQSPRYKVTKRGQDVTLRCDPISSHATLYWYQQALGQGPEFLTYFNYEAQPDKSGLPSDRFSAERPEGSISTLTIQRTEQRDSAMYRCASSLGAAGEETQYFGPGTRLLVL.

V usage is TRBV4-1 and J usage is TRBJ2-5; D gene uncertain. The V and J ends lost 0 bases and 6 bases respectively, with 2 bases between them. Per germline, CDR1 MGHRA and CDR2 YSYEKL. CDR3 size: 11 residues. The CDR3 reads CASSQDQTQYF. Here the CDR3 DNA reads TGCGCCAGCAGCCAAGATCAGACCCAGTACTTC.

V is TRBV9 and J is TRBJ2-1; D gene unclear. The CDR3 loop spans 15 amino acids. V lost 0 bases to trimming and J lost 4 bases, with 11 bases between them. Germline CDR1 SGDLS, CDR2 YYNGEE. CDR3 nucleotide sequence: TGTGCCAGCAGCGTAGGCCTCAGGCCTTACAATGAGCAGTTCTTC. The encoded protein is CASSVGLRPYNEQFF. Full variable domain (remainder filled in from reference TRBV9 and TRBJ2-1): DSGVTQTPKHLITATGQRVTLRCSPRSGDLSVYWYQQSLDQGLQFLIQYYNGEERAKGNILERFSAQQFPDLHSELNLSSLELGDSALYFCASSVGLRPYNEQFFGPGTRLTVL.

This clone was observed a few times. This chain links TRBV6-5 with TRBJ2-6; D possibly matches TRBD1 or TRBD2 (5 bases each). CDR3 size: 16 residues. Germline lookup yields CDR1 MNHEY and CDR2 SVGAGI. V lost 0 bases and J lost 4, with 10 bases in between. The CDR3 reads CASSYSQRGGANVLTF. Here the CDR3 DNA reads TGTGCCAGCAGTTACTCGCAGAGGGGAGGGGCCAACGTCCTGACTTTC.

This clone was observed a single time. This chain connects TRBV2 to TRBJ1-5, with TRBD1 identical over 7 bases. Germline-derived CDR1 and CDR2 are SNHLY and FYNNEI. This CDR3 contains 15 residues. J lost 0 bases, V lost 4 bases, and 3 bases had no gene match. CDR3 amino acids: CASSGDRYSNQPQHF. CDR3 DNA: TGTGCCAGCAGTGGGGACAGATATAGCAATCAGCCCCAGCATTTT.

V and J are TRBV14 and TRBJ1-3, with D maybe TRBD1 (6 bases). Germline CDR1 reads SGHDN; CDR2 reads FVKESK. V was clipped by 0 bases and J by 0 bases, with 6 bases between them. The CDR3 sequence is 15 residues long. The CDR3 here is CASSQEGHSGNTIYF. CDR3 in DNA: TGTGCCAGCAGCCAAGAGGGACACTCTGGAAACACCATATATTTT.

The rearrangement links TRBV19 to TRBJ1-1; D might be TRBD1 (6 bases). V lost 4 bases to trimming and J lost 3 bases, with 9 bases between them. Germline V gives CDR1 LNHDA, CDR2 SQIVND (reference sequence). There are 13 residues in the CDR3. CDR3 in amino acids: CASSTHRDTEAFF. DNA of the CDR3: TGTGCCAGTAGTACCCACAGGGACACTGAAGCTTTCTTT.

This chain connects TRBV4-1 to TRBJ1-2; 11 bases are shared with TRBD1. Germline loops: CDR1 MGHRA, CDR2 YSYEKL. V lost 2 bases to trimming and J lost 5 bases; unmatched junction nucleotides: 4. The CDR3 covers 15 residues. The CDR3, as DNA: TGCGCCAGCAGCCAACCCGGGACAGGGGGGTATGGCTACACCTTC. It codes for CASSQPGTGGYGYTF.

This clone came up a few times. Different DNA sequences within this sample yield the same CDR3. V gene TRBV30 combines with J gene TRBJ1-3; D is perhaps TRBD1 (5 bases). Germline loops: CDR1 GTSNPN, CDR2 SVGIG (reference sequence). Between the trimmed V and J ends, which lost 0 bases and 3 bases, there was a span of 6 bases. The CDR3 covers 13 residues. The CDR3 coding sequence is TGTGCCTGGAGTGTAGGGGTTGGAAACACCATATATTTT. The encoded protein is CAWSVGVGNTIYF.

The chain couples TRBV19 to TRBJ2-3; 12 bases align to TRBD2. Unmatched junction bases numbered 3, after V lost 0 bases and J lost 5 bases. This CDR3 contains 16 residues. Per germline, CDR1 LNHDA and CDR2 SQIVND (reference sequence). The CDR3 nucleotides are TGTGCCAGTAGTATAGACCTAGCGGGGGGGCAAGATACGCAGTATTTT. Its translation is CASSIDLAGGQDTQYF.

The chain carries TRBV30 and TRBJ2-7, with TRBD2 matching 10 bases. The length of the CDR3 is 14 residues. With V trimmed by 0 bases and J by 7 bases, 6 bases remained unmatched. From germline, CDR1 is GTSNPN and CDR2 SVGIG (reference sequence). The CDR3 sequence: CAWSVRAGGREQYF. The CDR3 coding sequence is TGTGCCTGGAGTGTTCGAGCGGGAGGGAGGGAGCAGTACTTC.

The rearrangement uses TRBV9 and TRBJ2-5, with D perhaps TRBD1 (5 bases). Trimming removed 1 base from V and 2 bases from J, with 6 bases in between. CDR1 and CDR2 from the germline V gene are SGDLS and YYNGEE. The CDR3 loop spans 13 amino acids. This CDR3 is CASSVQGQETQYF. The DNA of the CDR3 is TGTGCCAGCAGCGTACAGGGACAAGAGACCCAGTACTTC. Full variable domain (missing parts from reference TRBV9 and TRBJ2-5): DSGVTQTPKHLITATGQRVTLRCSPRSGDLSVYWYQQSLDQGLQFLIQYYNGEERAKGNILERFSAQQFPDLHSELNLSSLELGDSALYFCASSVQGQETQYFGPGTRLLVL.

This clone was seen only once. CDR3 bases: TGTGCCAGCAGCTTACGGACTAGCGGGGGGTATACGCAGTATTTT. Residues: CASSLRTSGGYTQYF. This chain links TRBV7-2 with TRBJ2-3; 14 bases align to TRBD2. CDR3 length equals 15 residues. V gave up 2 bases and J gave up 7 bases; unmatched junction bases: 2. The germline V gene encodes CDR1 SGHTA and CDR2 FQGNSA.

J is TRBJ2-5 and V is TRBV7-8; weak D call: TRBD1 (5 bases). The V end lost 4 bases, the J end lost 5 bases, and 5 bases lay between the germline ends. The CDR3 sequence is 11 residues long. The germline gives CDR1 SGHVS, CDR2 FQNEAQ. Here the CDR3 reads CASSYRETQYF. In nucleotides, the CDR3 is TGTGCCAGCAGCTACAGGGAGACCCAGTACTTC.

The chain employs TRBV6-6 and TRBJ2-5, with 14 positions matching TRBD2. The CDR3 loop spans 14 amino acids. The germline CDR1 and CDR2 sequences are MNHNY and SVGAGI (reference sequence). J gave up 7 bases and V 2 bases, and 0 bases lay outside the gene matches. The CDR3, as DNA: TGTGCCAGCAGTTACGGACTAGCGGGGGGGACCCAGTACTTC. The encoded protein is CASSYGLAGGTQYF.

The V and J genes are TRBV5-4 and TRBJ2-3, with D possibly called TRBD1 or TRBD2 (5 bases each). The germline V gene encodes CDR1 SGHNT and CDR2 YYREEE (reference sequence). The V gene lost 0 bases and the J gene lost 10 bases, with 18 bases spanning the gap. The CDR3 has 15 amino acids. The DNA for the CDR3 is TGTGCCAGCAGCTTGGTGGAGCCTCCCTTGGGGGCGCAGTATTTT. Translation: CASSLVEPPLGAQYF.

This rearrangement joins TRBV7-6 to TRBJ2-5; 7 nucleotides agree with TRBD2. Germline CDR1 SGHVS, CDR2 FNYEAQ. Trimming at V came to 1 base and at J to 2 bases, leaving 10 bases not matched to a gene. The CDR3 extends over 17 amino acids. This chain's CDR3 is CASSLGFGSGQQETQYF. The CDR3 nucleotides read TGTGCCAGCAGCTTAGGTTTTGGTAGCGGGCAGCAAGAGACCCAGTACTTC.

The rearrangement joins TRBV19 to TRBJ1-1; TRBD1 matches 7 bases. The germline CDR1 and CDR2 sequences are LNHDA and SQIVND (reference sequence). V shed 5 bases, J shed 2 bases, and the junction held 11 bases outside the gene matches. The CDR3 is made up of 16 amino acids. As DNA, the CDR3 is TGTGCCAGTAGTTCCCGGGGCAGGGGGGGAAACACTGAAGCTTTCTTT. It translates to CASSSRGRGGNTEAFF. The full variable domain, with the rest looked up from reference TRBV19 and TRBJ1-1, is DGGITQSPKYLFRKEGQNVTLSCEQNLNHDAMYWYRQDPGQGLRLIYYSQIVNDFQKGDIAEGYSVSREKKESFPLTVTSAQKNPTAFYLCASSSRGRGGNTEAFFGQGTRLTVV.

This clone qualifies as medium-sized. This chain uses TRBV6-1 with TRBJ1-1, with D unresolved. Trimming removed 5 bases at V and 11 bases at J, with 15 bases between. Germline CDR1 is MNHNS and CDR2 is SASEGT. This CDR3 is built from 12 residues. The CDR3 DNA reads TGTGCCAGCAGTCGAGTGGAATCGGCGGCTTTCTTT. Amino acids: CASSRVESAAFF.

The chain employs TRBV2 and TRBJ2-7, with D unresolved. Germline V gives CDR1 SNHLY, CDR2 FYNNEI. V was pared by 10 bases and J by 4 bases, with 14 bases between. The CDR3 length is 12 residues. The CDR3 loop is CAIHGSGYEQYF. Written as DNA, the CDR3 is TGTGCCATCCACGGTTCTGGATACGAGCAGTACTTC.

This rearrangement joins TRBV27 to TRBJ2-1; 7 nucleotides match TRBD2. Germline V CDR1 and CDR2: MNHEY, SMNVEV (reference sequence). The CDR3 covers 15 residues. V gave up 4 bases and J gave up 7 bases; unmatched junction bases: 10. In nucleotides, the CDR3 is TGTGCCAGCAGTTACCAGCACCCTAGCGGTAATGAGCAGTTCTTC. Translating gives CASSYQHPSGNEQFF.

This clone was counted only a few times. This chain uses TRBV25-1 with TRBJ1-6, with 12 positions matching TRBD1. CDR1 MGHDK and CDR2 SYGVNS come from the germline V gene. Germline trimming cut 5 bases from V and 12 bases from J; bases unmatched to any gene: 8. The CDR3 is 15 residues long. In DNA, the CDR3 is TGTGCCAGCAGTTCAGGCGGGACAGGGGGCATACCCCTCCACTTT. Translated: CASSSGGTGGIPLHF. Looking up the rest from reference TRBV25-1 and TRBJ1-6 gives the full variable domain: EADIYQTPRYLVIGTGKKITLECSQTMGHDKMYWYQQDPGMELHLIHYSYGVNSTEKGDLSSESTVSRIRTEHFPLTLESARPSHTSQYLCASSSGGTGGIPLHFGNGTRLTVT.

The chain carries TRBV18 and TRBJ2-7, with TRBD1 matching over 10 bases. Germline CDR1 KGHSH, CDR2 LQKENI. V trimming: 4 bases; J trimming: 4 bases; junction bases outside the gene matches: 7. This CDR3 is 15 amino acids long. This CDR3 is CASSLPGTGVYEQYF. In DNA form, the CDR3 reads TGTGCCAGCTCACTGCCCGGGACAGGGGTTTACGAGCAGTACTTC. Full variable domain (outside the CDR3, taken from reference TRBV18 and TRBJ2-7): NAGVMQNPRHLVRRRGQEARLRCSPMKGHSHVYWYRQLPEEGLKFMVYLQKENIIDESGMPKERFSAEFPKEGPSILRIQQVVRGDSAAYFCASSLPGTGVYEQYFGPGTRLTVT.

This chain joins TRBV2 and TRBJ2-7, with 7 nucleotides matching TRBD2. CDR1 is SNHLY and CDR2 is FYNNEI in the germline V gene. Unmatched junction bases numbered 7, after V lost 1 base and J lost 4 bases. The CDR3 contains 15 residues. The CDR3: CASSEGGGGPYEQYF. The DNA for the CDR3 is TGTGCCAGCAGTGAAGGGGGGGGAGGGCCGTACGAGCAGTACTTC.

This chain uses TRBV6-6 with TRBJ2-2, with 12 bases lining up with TRBD1. CDR1 and CDR2 (germline): MNHNY, SVGAGI (reference sequence). CDR3 length: 16 residues. Trimming cost V 7 bases and J 8 bases; bases outside gene matches: 11. The CDR3 reads CASKYRGTGGAGELFF. The CDR3 nucleotides read TGTGCCAGCAAATACCGCGGGACAGGGGGCGCGGGGGAGCTGTTTTTT.

The rearrangement links TRBV18 to TRBJ1-1, with D tentatively TRBD1 (5 bases). V lost 3 bases to trimming and J lost 1 base, with 12 bases between them. This CDR3 is built from 15 residues. Germline CDR1 and CDR2: KGHSH and LQKENI. CDR3 DNA sequence: TGTGCCAGCTCACCCATACAGGTTCCGAACACTGAAGCTTTCTTT. The encoded protein is CASSPIQVPNTEAFF.

CDR3 in amino acids: CASRASTDTQYF. The CDR3 DNA reads as TGCGCCAGCCGGGCGAGCACAGATACGCAGTATTTT. V and J are TRBV5-1 and TRBJ2-3, with unresolved D. Trimming removed 7 bases at V and 0 bases at J, with 6 bases between. CDR3 length equals 12 residues. The germline gives CDR1 SGHRS, CDR2 YFSETQ.

This sequence joins TRBV2 and TRBJ1-1; 7 nucleotides match TRBD1. This CDR3 has 13 amino acids. After removal of 6 bases from V and 2 bases from J, the junction contained 3 bases not matched to a gene. CDR1 SNHLY and CDR2 FYNNEI come from the germline V gene. This chain's CDR3 is CASRYRGNTEAFF. The CDR3 nucleotides are TGTGCCAGCAGATACAGGGGAAACACTGAAGCTTTCTTT.